This TCR beta chain was sequenced for a study of blood T cell repertoires in COVID-19. Study summary: Material from acute and convalescent COVID-19 was sourced from the United States, Italy and Spain. The analysed material was cDNA or gDNA that came from T cells, B-cell-depleted T cells, or PBMCs.

Authors' data handling: Cell counts per sample came from amplifying reference gene primers. The table came from immunoSEQ multiplex PCR; TCRdb's copy has only in-frame clones and leaves some out. V and J calls and clone size come straight from that table; D and trimming were deduced from the DNA. Found here are approximately 210,000 clones, roughly 90% of them singletons; the top ten hold about 6.8%. This CDR3 is built from 14 residues. The source material was peripheral blood. V gene TRBV21-1 combines with J gene TRBJ2-1; the D call in the table, TRBD2, was not verified against the DNA. TRBV21-1 counts as a pseudogene. This receptor was taken from a woman between 40 and 55 years old who had recovered from COVID-19. The CDR3 region is CASRGLSVYNEQFF. DNA of the CDR3: TGTGCCAGCAGGGGACTGTCGGTCTACAATGAGCAGTTCTTC.